This T cell receptor beta chain stems from a study of shared clonotypes between healthy human individuals. The CDR3 loop spans 13 amino acids. Trimming removed 2 bases from V and 6 bases from J, with 11 bases in between. Per germline, CDR1 SGHRS and CDR2 YFSETQ. With respect to this clone: Its antigen is still unknown.

Study-level points and caveats: Among the subsets, naive ones generally showed larger estimated richness than memory ones. In the sorted subsets, rarefaction showed sequencing was incomplete despite large depth.

Clones were read by immunoSEQ multiplex PCR, and TCRdb kept only the in-frame ones, dropping some. Found here are millions of clones, roughly 94% of them singletons; the top ten hold around 0.13%. The donors, all of them Caucasian adults, lived in Nashville, Tennessee. The source material was naive CD4+ T cells sorted from blood. Subset described: CD45RA+ positively selected. This clonotype was obtained from a man aged 18 to 30 in good health. The chain uses TRBV5-1 and TRBJ1-1; D is possibly TRBD1 (6 bases). The CDR3 region has the DNA TGCGCCAGCAGCTTAGGGGGACTATCTGAAGCTTTCTTT. Translation: CASSLGGLSEAFF. Complete variable domain (other parts from reference TRBV5-1 and TRBJ1-1): KAGVTQTPRYLIKTRGQQVTLSCSPISGHRSVSWYQQTPGQGLQFLFEYFSETQRNKGNFPGRFSGRQFSNSRSEMNVSTLELGDSALYLCASSLGGLSEAFFGQGTRLTVV.